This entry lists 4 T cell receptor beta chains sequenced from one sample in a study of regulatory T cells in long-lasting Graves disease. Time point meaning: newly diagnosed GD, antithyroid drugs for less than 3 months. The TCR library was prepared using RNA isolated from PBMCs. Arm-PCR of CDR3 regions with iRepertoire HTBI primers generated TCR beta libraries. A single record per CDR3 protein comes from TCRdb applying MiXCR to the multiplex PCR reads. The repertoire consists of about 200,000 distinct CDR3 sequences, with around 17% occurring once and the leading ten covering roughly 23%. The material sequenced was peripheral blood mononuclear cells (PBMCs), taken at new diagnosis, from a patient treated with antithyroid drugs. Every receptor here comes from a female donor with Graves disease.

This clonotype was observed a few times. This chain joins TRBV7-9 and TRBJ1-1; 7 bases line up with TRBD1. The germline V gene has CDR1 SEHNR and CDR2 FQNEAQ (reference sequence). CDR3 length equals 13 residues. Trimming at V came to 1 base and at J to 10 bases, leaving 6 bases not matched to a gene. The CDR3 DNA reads TGTGCCAGCAGCTTAGGGGGACAGCGTATAGCTTTCTTT. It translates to CASSLGGQRIAFF. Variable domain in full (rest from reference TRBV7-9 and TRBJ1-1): DTGVSQNPRHKITKRGQNVTFRCDPISEHNRLYWYRQTLGQGPEFLTYFQNEAQLEKSRLLSDRFSAERPKGSFSTLEIQRTEQGDSAMYLCASSLGGQRIAFFGQGTRLTVV.

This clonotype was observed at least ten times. The CDR3 DNA reads TGTGCCAGCAGCTCAAACGGGGGACAGGGTTCCGAGCAGTACTTC. Translation gives CASSSNGGQGSEQYF. The J gene is TRBJ2-7, the V gene TRBV5-4; 9 nucleotides align to TRBD1. Looked up from germline, CDR1 is SGHNT and CDR2 is YYREEE (reference sequence). V lost 3 bases, J lost 6 bases, and 10 bases stayed unmatched. The CDR3 runs to 15 residues.

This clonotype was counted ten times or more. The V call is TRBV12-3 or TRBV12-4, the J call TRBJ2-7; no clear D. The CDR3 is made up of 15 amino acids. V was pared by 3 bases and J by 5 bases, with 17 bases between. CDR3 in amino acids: CASSFPASPLDEQYF. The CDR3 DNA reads TGTGCCAGCAGTTTCCCCGCCTCACCCCTAGACGAGCAGTACTTC.

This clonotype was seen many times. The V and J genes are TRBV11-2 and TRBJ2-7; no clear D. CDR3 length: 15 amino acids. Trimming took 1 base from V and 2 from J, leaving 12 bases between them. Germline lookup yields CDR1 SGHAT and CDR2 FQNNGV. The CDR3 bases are TGTGCCAGCAGCTTAGGGTCTAGTCGAACCTACGAGCAGTACTTC. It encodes CASSLGSSRTYEQYF.